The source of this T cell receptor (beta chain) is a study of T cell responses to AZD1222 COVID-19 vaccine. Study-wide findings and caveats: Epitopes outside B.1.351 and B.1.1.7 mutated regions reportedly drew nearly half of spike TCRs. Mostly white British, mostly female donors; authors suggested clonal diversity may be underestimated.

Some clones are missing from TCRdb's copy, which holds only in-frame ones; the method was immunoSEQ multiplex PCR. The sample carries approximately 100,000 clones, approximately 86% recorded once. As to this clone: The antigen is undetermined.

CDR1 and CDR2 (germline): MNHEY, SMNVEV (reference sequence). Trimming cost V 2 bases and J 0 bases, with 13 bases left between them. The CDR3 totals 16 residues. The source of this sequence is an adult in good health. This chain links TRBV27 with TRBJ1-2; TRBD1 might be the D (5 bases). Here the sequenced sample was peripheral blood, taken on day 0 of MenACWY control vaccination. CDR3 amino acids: CASSLSGGKPNYGYTF. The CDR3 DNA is TGTGCCAGCAGTTTAAGTGGGGGAAAACCTAACTATGGCTACACCTTC.